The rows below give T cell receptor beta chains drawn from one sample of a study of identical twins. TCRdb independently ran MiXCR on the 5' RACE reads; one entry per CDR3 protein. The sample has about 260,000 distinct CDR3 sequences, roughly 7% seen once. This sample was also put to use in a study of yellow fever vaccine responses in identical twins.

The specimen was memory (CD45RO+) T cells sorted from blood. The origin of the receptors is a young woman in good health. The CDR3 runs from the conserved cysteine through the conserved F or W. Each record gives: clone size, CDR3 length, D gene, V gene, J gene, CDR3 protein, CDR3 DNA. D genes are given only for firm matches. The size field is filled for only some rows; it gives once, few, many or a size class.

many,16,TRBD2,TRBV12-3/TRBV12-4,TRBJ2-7,CASSFGPSGQPYEQYF,TGTGCCAGCAGTTTTGGGCCTAGCGGGCAGCCCTACGAGCAGTACTTC
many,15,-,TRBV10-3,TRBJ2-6,CAISEVEFGANVLTF,TGTGCCATCAGTGAGGTTGAGTTTGGGGCCAACGTCCTGACTTTC
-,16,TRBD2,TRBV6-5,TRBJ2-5,CASSYSARGGLETQYF,TGTGCCAGCAGTTATTCGGCTCGGGGAGGGTTGGAGACCCAGTACTTC
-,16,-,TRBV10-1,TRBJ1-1,CASSDSGLPVNTEAFF,TGCGCCAGCAGTGACTCGGGACTCCCGGTGAACACTGAAGCTTTCTTT
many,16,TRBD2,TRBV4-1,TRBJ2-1,CASSVGTSTPANEQFF,TGCGCCAGCAGCGTCGGGACTAGCACCCCCGCCAATGAGCAGTTCTTC
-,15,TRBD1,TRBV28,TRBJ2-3,CASSTPGQGFGTQYF,TGTGCCAGCAGTACCCCGGGACAGGGCTTCGGCACGCAGTATTTT
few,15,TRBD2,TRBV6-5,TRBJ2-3,CASSYGLAGADTQYF,TGTGCCAGCAGTTACGGCCTAGCGGGAGCAGATACGCAGTATTTT
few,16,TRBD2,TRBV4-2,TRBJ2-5,CASSQGLAGAKETQYF,TGTGCCAGCAGCCAGGGACTAGCGGGGGCTAAAGAGACCCAGTACTTC
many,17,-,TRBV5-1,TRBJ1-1,CASSLEPPQGPRTEAFF,TGCGCCAGCAGCTTGGAACCGCCTCAGGGCCCGAGGACTGAAGCTTTCTTT
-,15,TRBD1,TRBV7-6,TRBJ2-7,CASRERQGSSYEQYF,TGTGCCAGCAGGGAAAGACAGGGGAGCTCCTACGAGCAGTACTTC
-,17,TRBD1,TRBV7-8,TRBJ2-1,CASSLRDRASSYNEQFF,TGTGCCAGCAGCTTACGGGACAGGGCTAGCTCCTACAATGAGCAGTTCTTC
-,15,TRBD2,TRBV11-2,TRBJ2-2,CASTWGVAGDGELFF,TGTGCCAGCACCTGGGGGGTAGCGGGAGACGGGGAGCTGTTTTTT
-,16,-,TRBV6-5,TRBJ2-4,CASSYSLNKAKNIQYF,TGTGCCAGCAGTTACTCGTTAAATAAAGCCAAAAACATTCAGTACTTC
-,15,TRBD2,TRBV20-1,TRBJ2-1,CSARPGTSGRNEQFF,TGCAGTGCCAGGCCCGGGACTAGCGGGAGAAATGAGCAGTTCTTC
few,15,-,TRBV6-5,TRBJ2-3,CASSYRDLLTDTQYF,TGTGCCAGCAGTTACAGGGACCTACTCACAGATACGCAGTATTTT
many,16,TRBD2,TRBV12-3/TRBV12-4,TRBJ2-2,CASSFQLAGDTGELFF,TGTGCCAGCAGTTTCCAGCTAGCGGGAGACACCGGGGAGCTGTTTTTT
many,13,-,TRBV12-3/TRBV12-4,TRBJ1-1,CASTRDANTEAFF,TGTGCCAGCACCAGGGATGCGAACACTGAAGCTTTCTTT
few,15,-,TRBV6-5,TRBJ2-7,CASSYLPDTAYEQYF,TGTGCCAGCAGTTACCTCCCGGACACCGCCTACGAGCAGTACTTC
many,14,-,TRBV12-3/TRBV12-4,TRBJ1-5,CASSAGLSNQPQHF,TGTGCCAGCAGCGCAGGGTTGAGCAATCAGCCCCAGCATTTT
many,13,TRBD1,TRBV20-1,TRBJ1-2,CSATPRGLYGYTF,TGCAGTGCTACCCCCAGGGGGCTGTATGGCTACACCTTC
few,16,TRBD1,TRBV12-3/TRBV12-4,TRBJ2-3,CASSRGQGRSTDTHYF,TGTGCCAGCAGCAGGGGACAGGGCCGATCCACAGATACGCATTATTTT
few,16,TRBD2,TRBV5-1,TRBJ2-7,CASSPTGTSGVYEQYF,TGCGCCAGCAGCCCTACCGGGACTAGCGGGGTGTACGAGCAGTACTTC
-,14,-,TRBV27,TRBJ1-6,CASSPGGGGSPLHF,TGTGCCAGCAGCCCCGGCGGGGGCGGTTCACCCCTCCACTTT
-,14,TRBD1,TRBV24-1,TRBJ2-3,CATNPGQGTDTQYF,TGTGCCACCAACCCAGGACAGGGGACAGATACGCAGTATTTT
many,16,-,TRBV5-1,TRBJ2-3,CASSLDGGVRTDTQYF,TGCGCCAGCAGCTTGGATGGGGGAGTTAGAACAGATACGCAGTATTTT
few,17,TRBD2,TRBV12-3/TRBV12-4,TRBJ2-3,CASSLSLISGGRDTQYF,TGTGCCAGCAGTTTATCCCTCATTTCGGGAGGGCGAGATACGCAGTATTTT
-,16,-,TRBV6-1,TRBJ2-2,CASSELWRGRTGELFF,TGTGCCAGCAGTGAATTGTGGAGGGGGCGCACCGGGGAGCTGTTTTTT
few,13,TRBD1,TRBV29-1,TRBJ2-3,CSVATGWVDTQYF,TGCAGCGTTGCGACAGGGTGGGTAGATACGCAGTATTTT
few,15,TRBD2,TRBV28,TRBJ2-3,CASSESGVSTDTQYF,TGTGCCAGCAGCGAGAGCGGGGTTTCCACAGATACGCAGTATTTT
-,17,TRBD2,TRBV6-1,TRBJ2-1,CASTWGLAGGIYNEQFF,TGTGCCAGCACCTGGGGACTAGCGGGGGGGATCTACAATGAGCAGTTCTTC
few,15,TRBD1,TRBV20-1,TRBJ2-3,CSARDPDRGRDTQYF,TGCAGTGCTAGAGACCCAGACAGGGGGCGAGATACGCAGTATTTT
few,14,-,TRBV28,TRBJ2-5,CASSARDFQETQYF,TGTGCCAGCAGTGCCCGGGACTTCCAAGAGACCCAGTACTTC
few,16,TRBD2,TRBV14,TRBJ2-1,CASSLLGNSGNNEQFF,TGTGCCAGCAGCCTTTTAGGGAATAGCGGGAACAATGAGCAGTTCTTC
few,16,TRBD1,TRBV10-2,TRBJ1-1,CASSVGTGRMNTEAFF,TGCGCCAGCAGTGTTGGGACAGGGCGCATGAACACTGAAGCTTTCTTT
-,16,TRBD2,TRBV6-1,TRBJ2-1,CASSPGRLAGGGEQFF,TGTGCCAGCAGTCCCGGCCGTCTAGCGGGAGGGGGTGAGCAGTTCTTC
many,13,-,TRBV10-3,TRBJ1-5,CAISDIDGQPQHF,TGTGCCATCAGTGATATTGACGGGCAGCCCCAGCATTTT
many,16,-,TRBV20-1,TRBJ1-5,CSAREGGRNSNQPQHF,TGCAGTGCTAGAGAGGGGGGACGCAATAGCAATCAGCCCCAGCATTTT